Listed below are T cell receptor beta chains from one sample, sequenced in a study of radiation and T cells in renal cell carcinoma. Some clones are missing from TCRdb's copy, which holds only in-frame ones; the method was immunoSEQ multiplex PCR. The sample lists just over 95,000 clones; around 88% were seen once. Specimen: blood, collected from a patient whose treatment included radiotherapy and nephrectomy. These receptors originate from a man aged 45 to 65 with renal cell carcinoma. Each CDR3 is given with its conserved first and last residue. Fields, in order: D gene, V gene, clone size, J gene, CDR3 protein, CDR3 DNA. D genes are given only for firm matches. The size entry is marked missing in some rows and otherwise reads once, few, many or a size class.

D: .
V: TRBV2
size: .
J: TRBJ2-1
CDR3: CASSEYRAYNEQFF
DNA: TGTGCCAGCAGTGAATATCGGGCGTACAATGAGCAGTTCTTC

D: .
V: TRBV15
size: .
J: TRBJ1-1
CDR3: CATSKNREDTEAFF
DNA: TGTGCCACCAGCAAGAACAGGGAAGACACTGAAGCTTTCTTT

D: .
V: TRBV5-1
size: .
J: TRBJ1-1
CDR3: CASSLPQGGTEAFF
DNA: TGCGCCAGCAGCTTGCCTCAGGGAGGAACTGAAGCTTTCTTT

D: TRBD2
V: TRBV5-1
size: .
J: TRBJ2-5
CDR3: CASSTGAGGETQYF
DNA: TGCGCCAGCAGCACCGGAGCGGGGGGAGAGACCCAGTACTTC

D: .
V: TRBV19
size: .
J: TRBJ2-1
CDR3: CASSIDRWQGRLHEQFF
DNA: TGTGCCAGTAGTATAGATCGGTGGCAGGGCAGGTTGCATGAGCAGTTCTTC

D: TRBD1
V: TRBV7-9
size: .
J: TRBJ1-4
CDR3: CASSLWGQGAREKLFF
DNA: TGTGCCAGCAGCTTATGGGGACAGGGGGCACGTGAAAAACTGTTTTTT

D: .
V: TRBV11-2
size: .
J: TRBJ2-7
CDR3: CASTLARRGLYEQYF
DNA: TGTGCCAGCACCCTTGCTCGGCGGGGCCTCTACGAGCAGTACTTC

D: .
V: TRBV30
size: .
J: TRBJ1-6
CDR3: CAWSKYPGQYNSPLHF
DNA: TGTGCCTGGAGCAAATACCCGGGACAATATAATTCACCCCTCCACTTT

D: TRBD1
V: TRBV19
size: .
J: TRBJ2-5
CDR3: CASSRTGSKETQYF
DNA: TGTGCCAGTAGTCGGACAGGGTCAAAGGAGACCCAGTACTTC

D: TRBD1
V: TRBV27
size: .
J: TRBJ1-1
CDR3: CASSTGAGEAFF
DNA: TGTGCCAGCAGTACAGGGGCGGGAGAAGCTTTCTTT

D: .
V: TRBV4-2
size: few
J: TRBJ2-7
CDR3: CASSRAGNEQYF
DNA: TGTGCCAGCAGCCGAGCGGGCAACGAGCAGTACTTC

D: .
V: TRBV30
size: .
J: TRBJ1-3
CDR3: CAWSRLIDPGNTIYF
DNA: TGTGCCTGGAGTCGTCTCATTGACCCTGGAAACACCATATATTTT

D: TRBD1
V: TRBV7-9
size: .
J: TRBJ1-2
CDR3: CASSSGPGTGGDGYTF
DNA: TGTGCCAGCAGCTCAGGGCCCGGGACAGGGGGCGATGGCTACACCTTC